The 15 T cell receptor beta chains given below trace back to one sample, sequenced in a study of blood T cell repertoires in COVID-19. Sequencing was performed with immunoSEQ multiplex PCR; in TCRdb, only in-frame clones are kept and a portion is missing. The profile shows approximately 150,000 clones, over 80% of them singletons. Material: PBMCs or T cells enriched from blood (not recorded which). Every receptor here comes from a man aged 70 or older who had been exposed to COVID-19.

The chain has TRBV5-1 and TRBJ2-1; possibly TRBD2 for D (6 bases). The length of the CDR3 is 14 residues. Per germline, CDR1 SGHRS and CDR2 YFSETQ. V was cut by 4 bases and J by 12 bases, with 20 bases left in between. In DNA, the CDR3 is TGCGCCAGCAGCGCCTCATTATCTAGCGCAAGGCAGTTCTTC. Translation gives CASSASLSSARQFF.

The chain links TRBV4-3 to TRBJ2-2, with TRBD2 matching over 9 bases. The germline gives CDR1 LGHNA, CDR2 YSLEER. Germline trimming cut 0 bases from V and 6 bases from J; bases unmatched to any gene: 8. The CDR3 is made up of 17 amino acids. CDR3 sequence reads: CASSQDGASGIPGELFF. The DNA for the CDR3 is TGCGCCAGCAGCCAAGATGGGGCTAGCGGGATCCCCGGGGAGCTGTTTTTT.

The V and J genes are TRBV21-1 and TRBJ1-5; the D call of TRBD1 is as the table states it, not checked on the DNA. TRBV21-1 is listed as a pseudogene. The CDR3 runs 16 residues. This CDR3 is CASSRDRERSNQPQHF. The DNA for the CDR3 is TGTGCCAGCAGCAGAGACAGGGAAAGGAGCAATCAGCCCCAGCATTTT.

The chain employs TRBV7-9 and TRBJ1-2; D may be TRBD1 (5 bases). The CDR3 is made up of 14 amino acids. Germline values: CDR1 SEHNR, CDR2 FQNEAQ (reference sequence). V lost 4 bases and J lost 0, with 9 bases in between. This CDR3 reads CASSSDSPNYGYTF. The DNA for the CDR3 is TGTGCCAGCAGCTCCGACAGTCCTAACTATGGCTACACCTTC.

CDR3 sequence (DNA): TGTGCCAGCAGCCCCGGGACTAGCGGACTCAATGAGCAGTTCTTC. It yields the protein CASSPGTSGLNEQFF. V usage is TRBV7-9 and J usage is TRBJ2-1, with 11 bases matching TRBD2. V was clipped by 5 bases and J by 6 bases; unmatched bases: 6. The CDR3 sequence is 15 residues long. Germline CDR1 is SEHNR and CDR2 is FQNEAQ (reference sequence).

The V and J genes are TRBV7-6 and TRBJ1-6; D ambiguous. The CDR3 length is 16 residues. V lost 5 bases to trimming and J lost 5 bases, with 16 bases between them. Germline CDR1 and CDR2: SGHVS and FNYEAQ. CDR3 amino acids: CASSPWAGGNNSPLHF. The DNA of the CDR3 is TGTGCCAGCAGCCCTTGGGCGGGAGGGAATAATTCACCCCTCCACTTT.

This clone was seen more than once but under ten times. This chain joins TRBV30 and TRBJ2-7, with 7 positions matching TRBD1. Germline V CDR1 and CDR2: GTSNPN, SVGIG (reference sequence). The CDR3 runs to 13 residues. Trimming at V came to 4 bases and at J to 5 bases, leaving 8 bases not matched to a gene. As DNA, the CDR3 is TGTGCCTGGAAATCTCTAGGACAGGACGAGCAGTACTTC. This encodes CAWKSLGQDEQYF.

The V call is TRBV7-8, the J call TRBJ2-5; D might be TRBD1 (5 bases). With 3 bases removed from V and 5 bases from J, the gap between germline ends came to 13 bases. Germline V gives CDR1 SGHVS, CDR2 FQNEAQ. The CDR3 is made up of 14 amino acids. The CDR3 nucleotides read TGTGCCAGCAGCTTTCAGGGAAAAGTGGAGACCCAGTACTTC. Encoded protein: CASSFQGKVETQYF.

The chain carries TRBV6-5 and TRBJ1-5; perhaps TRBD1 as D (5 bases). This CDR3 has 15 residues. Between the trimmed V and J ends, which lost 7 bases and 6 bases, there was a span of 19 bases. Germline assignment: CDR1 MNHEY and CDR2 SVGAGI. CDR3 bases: TGTGCCAGCAACCCATTGGGGGGATTTAGTCAGCCCCAGCATTTT. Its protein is CASNPLGGFSQPQHF.

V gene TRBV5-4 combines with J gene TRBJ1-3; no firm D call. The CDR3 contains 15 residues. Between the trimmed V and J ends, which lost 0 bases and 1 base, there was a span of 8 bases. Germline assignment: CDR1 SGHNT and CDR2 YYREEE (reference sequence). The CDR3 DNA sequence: TGTGCCAGCAGCTTGGATCGGGGTTCTGGAAACACCATATATTTT. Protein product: CASSLDRGSGNTIYF.

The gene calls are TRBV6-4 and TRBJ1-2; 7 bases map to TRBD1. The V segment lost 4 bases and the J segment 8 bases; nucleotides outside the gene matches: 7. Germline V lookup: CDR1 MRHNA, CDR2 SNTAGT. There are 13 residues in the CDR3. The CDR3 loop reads CASSAGTAEGYTF. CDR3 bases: TGTGCCAGCAGTGCCGGGACAGCGGAAGGCTACACCTTC.

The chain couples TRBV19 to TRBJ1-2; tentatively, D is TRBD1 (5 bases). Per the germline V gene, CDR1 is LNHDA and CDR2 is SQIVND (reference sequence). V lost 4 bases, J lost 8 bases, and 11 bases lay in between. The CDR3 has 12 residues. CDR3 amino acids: CASSTQGGGYTF. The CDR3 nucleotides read TGTGCCAGTAGTACCCAGGGAGGGGGCTACACCTTC.

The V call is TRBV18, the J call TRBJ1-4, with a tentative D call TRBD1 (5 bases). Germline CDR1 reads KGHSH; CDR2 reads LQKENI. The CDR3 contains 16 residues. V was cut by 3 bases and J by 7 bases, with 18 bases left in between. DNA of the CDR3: TGTGCCAGCTCACCGACAGATCGTTTAGTCCTTGAAAAACTGTTTTTT. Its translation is CASSPTDRLVLEKLFF.

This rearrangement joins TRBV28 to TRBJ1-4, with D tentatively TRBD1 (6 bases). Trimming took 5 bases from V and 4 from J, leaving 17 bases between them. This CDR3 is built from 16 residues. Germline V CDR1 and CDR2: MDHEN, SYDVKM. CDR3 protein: CASSAWVGRGNEKLFF. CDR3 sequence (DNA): TGTGCCAGCAGTGCTTGGGTGGGCAGGGGTAATGAAAAACTGTTTTTT. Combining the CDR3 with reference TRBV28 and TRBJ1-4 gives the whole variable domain DVKVTQSSRYLVKRTGEKVFLECVQDMDHENMFWYRQDPGLGLRLIYFSYDVKMKEKGDIPEGYSVSREKKERFSLILESASTNQTSMYLCASSAWVGRGNEKLFFGSGTQLSVL.

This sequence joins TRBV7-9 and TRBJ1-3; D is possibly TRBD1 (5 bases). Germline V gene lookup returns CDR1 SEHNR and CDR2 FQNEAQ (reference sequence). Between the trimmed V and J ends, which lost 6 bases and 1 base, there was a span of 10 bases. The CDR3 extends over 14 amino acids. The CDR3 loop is CASRPGTSGNTIYF. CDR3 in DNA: TGTGCCAGCAGACCAGGGACTTCTGGAAACACCATATATTTT.